This T cell receptor beta chain was obtained from a study of shared clonotypes between healthy human individuals. Study-wide background: Used for every donor were three CD4 naive, three CD4 memory, two CD8 naive and one CD8 memory plate.

Sorted-subset replicate PCR reactions were performed with roughly 200 ng DNA, corresponding to tens of thousands of T cell genomes. TCRdb keeps only in-frame clones here, not all; method: immunoSEQ multiplex PCR. Of roughly 2.5 million clones in the sample, around nine tenths are singletons; the top ten hold around 0.14%. This clone appeared once. Its antigen is as yet unknown. Germline V gene sequence: CDR1 SGDLS, CDR2 YYNGEE. This CDR3 region has 16 residues. V was cut by 0 bases and J by 3 bases, with 15 bases left in between. Notes on the study in general: Despite large depth, sorted-subset datasets appeared incompletely sequenced.

V usage is TRBV9 and J usage is TRBJ2-5, with D hard to call. Source material: naive CD4+ T cells sorted from blood. This sample's subset: CD45RA+ positively selected. The TCR was taken from a man aged 18-30 years in good health. The CDR3 DNA is TGTGCCAGCAGCGTAGTGGGCACCTTAGGGAAAGAGACCCAGTACTTC. Protein sequence: CASSVVGTLGKETQYF. Complete variable domain (other parts from reference TRBV9 and TRBJ2-5): DSGVTQTPKHLITATGQRVTLRCSPRSGDLSVYWYQQSLDQGLQFLIQYYNGEERAKGNILERFSAQQFPDLHSELNLSSLELGDSALYFCASSVVGTLGKETQYFGPGTRLLVL.